This entry lists 20 T cell receptor beta chains sequenced from one sample in a study of breast tumors, draining lymph nodes, adjacent tissues. Each CDR3 protein gets one entry after TCRdb re-called the multiplex PCR reads with MiXCR. The table lists more than 50,000 distinct CDR3 sequences, approximately 54% of them singletons. Specimen: breast tumor tissue. Source of these receptors: a female donor with breast cancer. Some clones in this sample may be carry-over from other donors' samples.

This clonotype was observed many times. The chain uses TRBV20-1 and TRBJ2-6; 7 nucleotides line up with TRBD2. The germline V gene has CDR1 DFQATT and CDR2 SNEGSKA (reference sequence). This CDR3 comprises 14 residues. J gave up 4 bases and V 5 bases, and 5 bases lay outside the gene matches. CDR3 sequence reads: CSAVRGDGANVLTF. The CDR3 bases are TGCAGTGCTGTTCGGGGGGACGGGGCCAACGTCCTGACTTTC.

By share, this clonotype counts as large. The V and J genes are TRBV5-6 and TRBJ2-7; perhaps TRBD2 as D (5 bases). Germline V gene sequence: CDR1 SGHDT, CDR2 YYEEEE. CDR3 length: 15 residues. V lost 3 bases and J 5 bases, leaving 18 bases between the germline ends. The CDR3 DNA reads TGTGCCAGCAGCTGGGAGACGGGCCTTCGGGACGAGCAGTACTTC. Translation gives CASSWETGLRDEQYF.

In this sample, this clonotype turned up many times. The chain couples TRBV7-8 to TRBJ2-1, with TRBD2 as a possible D gene (6 bases). V lost 2 bases to trimming and J lost 4 bases, with 9 bases between them. The germline gives CDR1 SGHVS, CDR2 FQNEAQ. This CDR3 comprises 14 residues. CDR3 protein: CASSLRGNYNEQFF. The CDR3 region has the DNA TGTGCCAGCAGCTTACGGGGGAATTACAATGAGCAGTTCTTC.

There are many counts of this clonotype. This chain connects TRBV20-1 to TRBJ2-1, with 11 bases identical to TRBD2. The CDR3 contains 15 residues. Germline values: CDR1 DFQATT, CDR2 SNEGSKA (reference sequence). The V gene end was trimmed by 4 bases and the J gene end by 6 bases; junction bases not matched to a gene: 8. The CDR3 DNA sequence: TGCAGTGCTACGGCCACTAGCGGGGGCCTCAATGAGCAGTTCTTC. Residues: CSATATSGGLNEQFF.

The chain carries TRBV28 and TRBJ1-5, with a tentative D call TRBD1 (6 bases). Trimming took 3 bases from V and 11 from J, leaving 23 bases between them. There are 16 residues in the CDR3. Germline values: CDR1 MDHEN, CDR2 SYDVKM. The CDR3 region has the DNA TGTGCCAGCAGTTTCGGAATAGGGGGGTACCAAGAGACCCAGCATTTT. Residues: CASSFGIGGYQETQHF.

This clonotype occurred many times. The genes are TRBV4-1 and TRBJ1-4, with D unclear. The CDR3 sequence is 17 residues long. Germline V gene lookup returns CDR1 MGHRA and CDR2 YSYEKL. V gave up 2 bases and J gave up 0 bases, with 13 bases separating them. The DNA for the CDR3 is TGCGCCAGCAGCCAACTAACGGACCGGGCAACTAATGAAAAACTGTTTTTT. Encoded protein: CASSQLTDRATNEKLFF.

This clonotype is termed medium-sized (0.01 to 0.1%). The chain has TRBV5-1 and TRBJ2-5; TRBD1 agrees at 9 bases. There are 16 residues in the CDR3. Germline V lookup: CDR1 SGHRS, CDR2 YFSETQ. Trimming took 5 bases from V and 4 from J; bases not matched to a gene: 12. As DNA, the CDR3 is TGCGCCAGCAGTTCAGGACAGGGGTTCGACGTAGAGACCCAGTACTTC. It yields the protein CASSSGQGFDVETQYF. Based on the CDR3 plus reference TRBV5-1 and TRBJ2-5, the full variable domain is KAGVTQTPRYLIKTRGQQVTLSCSPISGHRSVSWYQQTPGQGLQFLFEYFSETQRNKGNFPGRFSGRQFSNSRSEMNVSTLELGDSALYLCASSSGQGFDVETQYFGPGTRLLVL.

There are a few counts of this clonotype. V gene TRBV10-3 combines with J gene TRBJ2-5, with TRBD1 matching 10 bases. Germline V gives CDR1 ENHRY, CDR2 SYGVKD. The CDR3 runs to 14 residues. The V and J ends lost 6 bases and 5 bases, in that order; junction bases with no gene match: 6. The CDR3 coding sequence is TGTGCCATCAGACCAGGGACAGGGGAGGAGACCCAGTACTTC. Protein: CAIRPGTGEETQYF.

This clonotype was detected many times. V and J are TRBV28 and TRBJ1-2; 8 nucleotides line up with TRBD1. CDR3 length: 14 residues. Germline V CDR1 and CDR2: MDHEN, SYDVKM. Trimming cost V 3 bases and J 7 bases; bases outside gene matches: 7. The CDR3 nucleotides read TGTGCCAGCAGTTTGCGCCAGGGGGCCGGTGGCTACACCTTC. It yields the protein CASSLRQGAGGYTF.

This clonotype was found many times. This chain uses TRBV15 with TRBJ2-5; 12 bases map to TRBD1. CDR1 and CDR2 (germline): LNHNV, YYDKDF (reference sequence). CDR3 length equals 17 residues. Germline trimming cut 5 bases from V and 6 bases from J; bases unmatched to any gene: 13. This CDR3 reads CATSSKPGTGGRKTQYF. The CDR3, as DNA: TGTGCCACCAGCTCAAAACCCGGGACAGGGGGCAGGAAGACCCAGTACTTC.

This clonotype occurred many times. The chain links TRBV20-1 to TRBJ2-5; 7 bases agree with TRBD2. The CDR3 runs to 14 residues. The germline CDR1 and CDR2 sequences are DFQATT and SNEGSKA (reference sequence). Trimming at V came to 4 bases and at J to 5 bases, leaving 10 bases not matched to a gene. Here the CDR3 DNA reads TGCAGTGCTAAGTTGGGGAGGGCCCGGGAGACCCAGTACTTC. Translating gives CSAKLGRARETQYF.

This clonotype was counted at least ten times. The rearrangement joins TRBV7-3 to TRBJ2-2, with TRBD2 matching over 13 bases. CDR3 length: 15 residues. The germline V gene has CDR1 SGHTA and CDR2 FQGTGA. Germline trimming cut 5 bases from V and 7 bases from J; bases unmatched to any gene: 4. The CDR3 region is CASSRTSGSNGELFF. In nucleotides, the CDR3 is TGTGCCAGCAGCCGGACTAGCGGGAGTAACGGGGAGCTGTTTTTT. Together with reference TRBV7-3 and TRBJ2-2, the CDR3 gives the full variable domain: GAGVSQTPSNKVTEKGKYVELRCDPISGHTALYWYRQSLGQGPEFLIYFQGTGAADDSGLPNDRFFAVRPEGSVSTLKIQRTERGDSAVYLCASSRTSGSNGELFFGEGSRLTVL.

The chain recombines TRBV3-2 with TRBJ2-1; the D call of TRBD2 is as the table states it, not checked on the DNA. TRBV3-2 is noted as a pseudogene. The CDR3 has 16 amino acids. In DNA, the CDR3 is TGTGCCAGCAGGGGACTAGCGGGAGAGACCTACAATGAGCAGTTCTTC. Its translation: CASRGLAGETYNEQFF.

This clonotype was recorded many times. The chain recombines TRBV5-8 with TRBJ2-7; 7 nucleotides line up with TRBD1. CDR3 length equals 13 residues. Germline CDR1 SGHTS, CDR2 YDEGEE. After removal of 4 bases from V and 8 bases from J, the junction contained 9 bases not matched to a gene. CDR3 coding DNA: TGTGCCAGCAGCGCAGGGACAGAGGGCCAGCAGTACTTC. Protein product: CASSAGTEGQQYF.

This clonotype was seen a handful of times. V is TRBV28 and J is TRBJ1-2; 7 bases fit TRBD1. This CDR3 is 13 amino acids long. Losses at the gene ends were 2 bases for V and 13 bases for J; bases not matched to a gene: 10. Germline V gives CDR1 MDHEN, CDR2 SYDVKM. The CDR3 DNA is TGTGCCAGCAGTTTACGGGACAGAACTTACTGCACCTTC. Translating it yields CASSLRDRTYCTF.

The CDR3 protein is CASSIDRGTGNTIYF. CDR3 DNA sequence: TGTGCCAGTAGTATCGACAGGGGAACTGGAAACACCATATATTTT. V and J are TRBV19 and TRBJ1-3; 8 bases match TRBD1. The V gene's germline CDR1 is LNHDA and CDR2 SQIVND (reference sequence). The CDR3 consists of 15 residues. Unmatched junction bases numbered 3, after V lost 3 bases and J lost 2 bases.

The CDR3, as DNA: TGTGCCACCAGCAGAGATGACAGGGTGGAGACCCAGTACTTC. Encoded protein: CATSRDDRVETQYF. V and J are TRBV15 and TRBJ2-5; 7 bases agree with TRBD1. The germline V gene encodes CDR1 LNHNV and CDR2 YYDKDF (reference sequence). Losses at the gene ends were 0 bases for V and 5 bases for J; bases not matched to a gene: 3. The CDR3 loop spans 14 amino acids. Together with reference TRBV15 and TRBJ2-5, the CDR3 gives the full variable domain: DAMVIQNPRYQVTQFGKPVTLSCSQTLNHNVMYWYQQKSSQAPKLLFHYYDKDFNNEADTPDNFQSRRPNTSFCFLDIRSPGLGDTAMYLCATSRDDRVETQYFGPGTRLLVL.

The V call is TRBV5-5, the J call TRBJ2-3; weak D call: TRBD1 (6 bases). In germline, CDR1 is SGHKS, CDR2 YYEKEE (reference sequence). This CDR3 is 16 amino acids long. The V and J ends lost 0 bases and 8 bases respectively, with 19 bases between them. CDR3 DNA: TGTGCCAGCAGCTTGGAACAGGGCGGTGGGATAGGTACGCAGTATTTT. Translated, it gives CASSLEQGGGIGTQYF.

The sample holds many counts of this clonotype. A much larger clone differs by one base, so this may be a read error. V gene TRBV6-5 combines with J gene TRBJ1-2; D call uncertain. The CDR3 totals 13 residues. Germline V CDR1 and CDR2: MNHEY, SVGAGI. Trimming removed 5 bases at V and 1 base at J, with 8 bases between. The CDR3 loop reads CASSPGSNYGYTF. The CDR3 DNA is TGTGCCAGCAGTCCCGGGAGTAACTATGGCTACACCTTC.

This clonotype has a count of ten or more. The chain carries TRBV20-1 and TRBJ2-5; 9 bases match TRBD2. The CDR3 is 17 residues long. J lost 5 bases, V lost 0 bases, and 13 bases had no gene match. Germline V gene sequence: CDR1 DFQATT, CDR2 SNEGSKA (reference sequence). The CDR3 here is CSARDGPGGRARETQYF. In DNA form, the CDR3 reads TGCAGTGCTAGAGATGGGCCGGGCGGGAGGGCCAGGGAGACCCAGTACTTC.